This TCR beta chain was retrieved from a study of CD8 T cells in ankylosing spondylitis. This CDR3 has 16 amino acids. Germline loops: CDR1 LNHNV, CDR2 YYDKDF (reference sequence). Trimming removed 3 bases from V and 3 bases from J; junction bases left unmatched: 5. TCRdb re-derived calls from the 5' RACE reads in MiXCR, one entry per CDR3 protein. The data show 270,000 or so distinct CDR3 sequences, with about 20% seen just once and approximately 32% held by the top ten. This clonotype was detected only a few times. The antigen is unknown. The study, taken as a whole, reports: Within matched ankylosing spondylitis synovial fluid, disease-linked clones were reportedly significantly enriched.

The J gene is TRBJ2-2, the V gene TRBV15, with 9 bases aligning to TRBD1. The TCR was taken from a male donor with ankylosing spondylitis or in good health (not recorded which). The material sequenced was blood, either unsorted or a sorted T cell fraction (not recorded which). CDR3 amino acids: CATSREGDRDTGELFF. The CDR3 DNA is TGTGCCACCAGCAGGGAAGGGGACAGGGACACCGGGGAGCTGTTTTTT.